This TCR beta chain was found in a study of T cells after yellow fever vaccination. In the study overall: Where fractions had low cell numbers, libraries were prepared from them with the SMART-Seq v4 Ultra Low Input RNA kit.

TCRdb re-analysed the 5' RACE reads in MiXCR, keeping a single row per CDR3 protein. Of hundreds of thousands of distinct CDR3 sequences listed, around a fifth are singletons. The germline V gene encodes CDR1 SEHNR and CDR2 FQNEAQ (reference sequence). The CDR3 is 14 residues long. The V and J ends lost 3 bases and 8 bases respectively, with 16 bases between them. Study-level points and caveats: Abundant clonotypes from the bulk population could contaminate FACS-sorted repertoires.

A note on this clonotype: Its target is not known.

This sample comprised PBMCs, obtained 20 to 25 days after the first yellow fever vaccination. The chain combines TRBV7-9 with TRBJ1-2; possible D gene TRBD1, 5 bases. The sequence derives from a man aged 18 to 29 who received the YFV17D yellow fever vaccine. The CDR3 here is CASSFSGRGNGYTF. Written as DNA, the CDR3 is TGTGCCAGCAGCTTCTCGGGGCGCGGGAACGGCTACACCTTC.